This TCR beta chain was identified in a study of Graves' ophthalmopathy and Graves' hyperthyroidism. Study outcomes and limitations: Blood contained most expanded thyroid clonotypes exceeding 0.001 frequency.

Amplified TCR beta CDR3 regions were obtained using RNA transcripts as template. HTBI primers were employed in first-round RT-PCR, then a second-round multiplex PCR followed. MiXCR was run by TCRdb on the multiplex PCR reads, yielding one entry per CDR3 protein. Of hundreds of thousands of distinct CDR3 sequences in the sample, over 40% are singletons; the top ten hold over 2.5%. A remark on this clonotype: The antigen is not known.

The sequencing sample was made of peripheral blood. The sequence was obtained from an adult man with Graves' ophthalmopathy.

The CDR3 region is CASSLVGQGVSPLHF. For the CDR3, the DNA is TGTGCCAGCAGCTTAGTCGGACAGGGGGTCTCGCCCCTCCACTTT. The V gene is TRBV7-9, the J gene TRBJ1-6; 10 bases line up with TRBD1. CDR1 is SEHNR and CDR2 is FQNEAQ in the germline V gene (reference sequence). This CDR3 comprises 15 residues. The V segment lost 1 base and the J segment 13 bases; nucleotides outside the gene matches: 7.